Shown below are 6 T cell receptor beta chains from a single sample sequenced in a study of blood T cell repertoires in COVID-19. Here immunoSEQ multiplex PCR was the method, and the copy in TCRdb shows in-frame clones only, minus some. The repertoire consists of under 150,000 clones, with about 85% occurring once and the leading ten covering roughly an eighth. Sequenced: peripheral blood. The source is a human donor in a cohort sampled during active COVID-19.

In DNA form, the CDR3 reads TGTGCCAGCAGCCACGTCCGGGACAGGAACAATGAGCAGTTCTTC. It translates to CASSHVRDRNNEQFF. This chain links TRBV2 with TRBJ2-1; 8 bases are shared with TRBD1. V lost 6 bases to trimming and J lost 5 bases; unmatched junction nucleotides: 9. There are 15 residues in the CDR3. Germline CDR1 and CDR2: SNHLY and FYNNEI.

This clone came up once. V and J are TRBV9 and TRBJ2-1; 7 positions agree with TRBD1. CDR1 is SGDLS, CDR2 YYNGEE, per germline. The V segment lost 3 bases and the J segment 6 bases; nucleotides outside the gene matches: 9. The CDR3 extends over 15 amino acids. The CDR3, as DNA: TGTGCCAGCAGCGAAGACAGGGTTCAAATCAATGAGCAGTTCTTC. It yields the protein CASSEDRVQINEQFF. The entire variable domain, with the rest obtained from reference TRBV9 and TRBJ2-1, is as follows: DSGVTQTPKHLITATGQRVTLRCSPRSGDLSVYWYQQSLDQGLQFLIQYYNGEERAKGNILERFSAQQFPDLHSELNLSSLELGDSALYFCASSEDRVQINEQFFGPGTRLTVL.

The rearrangement uses TRBV15 and TRBJ2-7; 9 bases map to TRBD2. V lost 1 base to trimming and J lost 2 bases; unmatched junction nucleotides: 0. Germline V gene lookup returns CDR1 LNHNV and CDR2 YYDKDF (reference sequence). The CDR3 spans 14 residues. CDR3 coding DNA: TGTGCCACCAGCAGAGGCGGGGGGGCCTACGAGCAGTACTTC. Translating it yields CATSRGGGAYEQYF.

The genes are TRBV10-3 and TRBJ1-1; no firm D call. Germline lookup yields CDR1 ENHRY and CDR2 SYGVKD. Trimming removed 4 bases from V and 0 bases from J, with 6 bases in between. The CDR3 has 13 residues. DNA for the CDR3: TGTGCCATCAGTGTCGGGGTGAACACTGAAGCTTTCTTT. This encodes CAISVGVNTEAFF.

This clone was found once. This chain joins TRBV6-6 and TRBJ2-3, with TRBD2 matching 7 bases. V was pared by 6 bases and J by 0 bases, with 24 bases of the junction left unmatched. CDR3 length: 21 amino acids. The germline CDR1 and CDR2 sequences are MNHNY and SVGAGI (reference sequence). CDR3 sequence: CASSRGLQHAAGKTSTDTQYF. The CDR3, as DNA: TGTGCCAGCAGCCGTGGCCTCCAACACGCAGCGGGGAAAACTAGCACAGATACGCAGTATTTT.

The chain couples TRBV7-2 to TRBJ1-2; D gene unclear. V was cut by 2 bases and J by 1 base, with 8 bases left in between. Per germline, CDR1 SGHTA and CDR2 FQGNSA. There are 14 residues in the CDR3. CDR3 bases: TGTGCCAGCAGCTTAACGGGGATTAACTATGGCTACACCTTC. Protein: CASSLTGINYGYTF.